The present T cell receptor beta chain was sequenced within a study of OX40 agonist ivuxolimab in advanced cancers. The wider study: Patient treatment consisted of intravenous ivuxolimab administration every 2 weeks at 0.01 to 10 mg/kg.

People who had autoimmune disease history or systemic immunosuppression were excluded. General observations from the study: Clones of CD4+ and CD8+ blood T cells grew by week 6 at doses of 0.1 to 3.0 mg/kg.

This clone has more than one count but fewer than ten. Antigen unknown. The data were produced by immunoSEQ multiplex PCR, yet TCRdb's version contains in-frame clones alone and is incomplete. Of some 38,000 clones in the sample, roughly nine tenths are singletons; the top ten hold approximately 45%. This sample comprised CD4+ or CD8+ T cells sorted from blood, obtained in a trial of the OX40 agonist ivuxolimab. This receptor was obtained from an adult with an advanced solid tumor such as melanoma, head and neck, liver or kidney cancer.

The chain's CDR3 is CAWSVLDFHYEQYF. In nucleotides, the CDR3 is TGTGCCTGGAGTGTACTGGACTTCCACTACGAGCAGTACTTC. This chain uses TRBV30 with TRBJ2-7; D is perhaps TRBD2 (5 bases). The length of the CDR3 is 14 residues. Germline lookup yields CDR1 GTSNPN and CDR2 SVGIG (reference sequence). The V and J ends lost 0 bases and 3 bases respectively, with 12 bases between them.